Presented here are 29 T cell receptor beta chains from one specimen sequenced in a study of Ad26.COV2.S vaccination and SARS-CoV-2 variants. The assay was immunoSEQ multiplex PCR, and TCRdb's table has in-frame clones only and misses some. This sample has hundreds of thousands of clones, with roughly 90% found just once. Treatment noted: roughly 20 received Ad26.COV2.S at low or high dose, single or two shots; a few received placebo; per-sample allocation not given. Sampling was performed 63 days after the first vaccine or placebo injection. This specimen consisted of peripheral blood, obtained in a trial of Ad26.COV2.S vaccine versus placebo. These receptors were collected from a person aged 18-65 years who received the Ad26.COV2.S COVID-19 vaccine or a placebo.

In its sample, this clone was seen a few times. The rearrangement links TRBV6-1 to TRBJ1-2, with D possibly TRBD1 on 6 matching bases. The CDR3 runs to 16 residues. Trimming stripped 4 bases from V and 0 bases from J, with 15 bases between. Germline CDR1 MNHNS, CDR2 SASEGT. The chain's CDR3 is CASSGTGQTANYGYTF. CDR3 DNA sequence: TGTGCCAGCAGTGGAACGGGACAAACGGCTAACTATGGCTACACCTTC.

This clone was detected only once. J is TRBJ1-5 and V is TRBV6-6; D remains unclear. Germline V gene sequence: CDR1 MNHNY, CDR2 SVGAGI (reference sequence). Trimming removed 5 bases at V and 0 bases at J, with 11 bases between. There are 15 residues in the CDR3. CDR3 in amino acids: CASSPRRDSNQPQHF. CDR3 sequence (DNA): TGTGCCAGCAGTCCTCGGAGGGATAGCAATCAGCCCCAGCATTTT.

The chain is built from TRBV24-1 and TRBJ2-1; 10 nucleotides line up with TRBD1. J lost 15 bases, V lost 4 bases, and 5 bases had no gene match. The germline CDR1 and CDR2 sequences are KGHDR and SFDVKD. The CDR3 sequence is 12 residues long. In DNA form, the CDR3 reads TGTGCCACCAGTGACCAGGACAGGGGGACGTTCTTC. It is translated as CATSDQDRGTFF.

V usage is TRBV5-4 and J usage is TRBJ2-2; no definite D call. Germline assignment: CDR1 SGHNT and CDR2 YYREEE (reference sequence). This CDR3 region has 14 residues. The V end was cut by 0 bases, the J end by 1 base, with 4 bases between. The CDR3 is CASSLEGNTGELFF. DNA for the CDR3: TGTGCCAGCAGCTTGGAGGGGAACACCGGGGAGCTGTTTTTT. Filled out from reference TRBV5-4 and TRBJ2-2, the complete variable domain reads ETGVTQSPTHLIKTRGQQVTLRCSSQSGHNTVSWYQQALGQGPQFIFQYYREEENGRGNFPPRFSGLQFPNYSSELNVNALELDDSALYLCASSLEGNTGELFFGEGSRLTVL.

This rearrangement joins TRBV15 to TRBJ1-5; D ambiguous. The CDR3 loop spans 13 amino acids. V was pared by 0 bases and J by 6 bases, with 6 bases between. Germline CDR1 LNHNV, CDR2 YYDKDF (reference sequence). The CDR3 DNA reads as TGTGCCACCAGCAGAGATGTCCTTCAGCCCCAGCATTTT. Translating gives CATSRDVLQPQHF.

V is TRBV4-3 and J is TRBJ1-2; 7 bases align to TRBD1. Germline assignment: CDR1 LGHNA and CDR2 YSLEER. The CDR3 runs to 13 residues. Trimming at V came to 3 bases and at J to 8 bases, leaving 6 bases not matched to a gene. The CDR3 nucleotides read TGCGCCAGCAGCCAGACAGGGAGTGGCGGCTACACCTTC. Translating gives CASSQTGSGGYTF.

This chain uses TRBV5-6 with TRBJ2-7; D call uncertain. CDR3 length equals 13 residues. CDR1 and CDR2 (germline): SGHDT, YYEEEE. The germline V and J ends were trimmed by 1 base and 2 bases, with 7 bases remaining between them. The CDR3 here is CASSLSQTYEQYF. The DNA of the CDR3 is TGTGCCAGCAGCTTGAGCCAGACCTACGAGCAGTACTTC.

The CDR3 spells CASTLGLAGVPAAETQYF. The CDR3 DNA reads as TGTGCCAGCACCCTGGGACTAGCGGGGGTTCCCGCGGCAGAGACCCAGTACTTC. The chain links TRBV3-1 (or the pseudogene TRBV3-2) to TRBJ2-5; 14 positions agree with TRBD2. This CDR3 is 18 amino acids long. J lost 4 bases, V lost 7 bases, and 14 bases had no gene match. CDR1 LGHDT and CDR2 YNNKEL come from the germline V gene (reference sequence).

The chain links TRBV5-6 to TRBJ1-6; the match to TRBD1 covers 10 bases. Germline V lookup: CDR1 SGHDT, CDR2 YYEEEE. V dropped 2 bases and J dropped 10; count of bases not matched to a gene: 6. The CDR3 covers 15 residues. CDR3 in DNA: TGTGCCAGCAGCTTAGAAGGACAGGGGGTGTCACCCCTCCACTTT. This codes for CASSLEGQGVSPLHF.

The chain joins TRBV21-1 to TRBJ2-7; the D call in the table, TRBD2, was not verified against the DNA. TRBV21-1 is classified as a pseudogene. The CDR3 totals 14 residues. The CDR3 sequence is CASSMGLAGGEQYF. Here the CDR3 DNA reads TGTGCCAGCAGCATGGGACTAGCGGGAGGCGAGCAGTACTTC.

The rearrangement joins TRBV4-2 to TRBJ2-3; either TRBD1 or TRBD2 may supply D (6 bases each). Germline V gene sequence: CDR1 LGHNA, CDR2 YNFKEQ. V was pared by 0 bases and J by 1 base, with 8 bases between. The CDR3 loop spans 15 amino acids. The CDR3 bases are TGTGCCAGCAGCCAAGAACGGGGGCGCACAGATACGCAGTATTTT. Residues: CASSQERGRTDTQYF.

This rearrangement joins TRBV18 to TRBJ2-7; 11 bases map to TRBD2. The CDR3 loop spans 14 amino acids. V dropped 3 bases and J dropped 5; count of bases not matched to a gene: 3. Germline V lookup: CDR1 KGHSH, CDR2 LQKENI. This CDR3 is CASSPKLAGDEQYF. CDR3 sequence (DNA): TGTGCCAGCTCACCTAAACTAGCGGGAGACGAGCAGTACTTC.

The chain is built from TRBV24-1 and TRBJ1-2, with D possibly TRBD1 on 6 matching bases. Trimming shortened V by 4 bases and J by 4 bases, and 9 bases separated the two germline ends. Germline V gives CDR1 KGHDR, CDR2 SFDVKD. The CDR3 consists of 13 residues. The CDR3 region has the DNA TGTGCCACCAGTGACCTGGACAGCTATGGCTACACCTTC. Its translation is CATSDLDSYGYTF.

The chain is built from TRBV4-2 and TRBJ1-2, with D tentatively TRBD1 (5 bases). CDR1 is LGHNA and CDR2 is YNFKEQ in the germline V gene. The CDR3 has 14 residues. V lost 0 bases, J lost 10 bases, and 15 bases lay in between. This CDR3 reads CASSQDQGSLPYTF. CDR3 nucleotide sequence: TGTGCCAGCAGCCAAGATCAGGGCAGCCTTCCCTACACCTTC.

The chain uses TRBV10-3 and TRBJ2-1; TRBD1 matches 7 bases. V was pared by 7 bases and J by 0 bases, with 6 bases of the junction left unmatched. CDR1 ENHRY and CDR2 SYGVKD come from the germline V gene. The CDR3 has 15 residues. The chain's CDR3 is CAITEQGSSYNEQFF. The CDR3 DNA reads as TGTGCCATCACCGAACAGGGGAGCTCCTACAATGAGCAGTTCTTC.

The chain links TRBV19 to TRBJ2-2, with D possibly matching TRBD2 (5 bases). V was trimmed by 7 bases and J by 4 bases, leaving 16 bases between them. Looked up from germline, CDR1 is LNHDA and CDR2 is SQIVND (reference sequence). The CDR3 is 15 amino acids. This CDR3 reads CASNERTRGTGELFF. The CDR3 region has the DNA TGTGCCAGTAATGAGCGGACCCGGGGCACCGGGGAGCTGTTTTTT.

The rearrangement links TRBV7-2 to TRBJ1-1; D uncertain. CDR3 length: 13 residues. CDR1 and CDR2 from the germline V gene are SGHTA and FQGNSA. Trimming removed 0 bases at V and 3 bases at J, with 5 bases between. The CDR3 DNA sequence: TGTGCCAGCAGCTTAGCACGGTACACTGAAGCTTTCTTT. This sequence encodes CASSLARYTEAFF.

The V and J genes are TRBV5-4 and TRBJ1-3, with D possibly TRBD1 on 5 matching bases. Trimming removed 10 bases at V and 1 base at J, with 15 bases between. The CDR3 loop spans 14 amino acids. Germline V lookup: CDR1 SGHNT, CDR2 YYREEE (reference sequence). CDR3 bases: TGTGCCGTCACGCGGGAGGGGTCTGGAAACACCATATATTTT. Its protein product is CAVTREGSGNTIYF.

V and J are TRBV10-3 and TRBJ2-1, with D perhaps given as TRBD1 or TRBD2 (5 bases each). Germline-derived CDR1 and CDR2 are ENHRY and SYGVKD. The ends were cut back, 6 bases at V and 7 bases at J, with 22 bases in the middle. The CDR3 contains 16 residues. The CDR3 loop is CAIRGPAVGDENEQFF. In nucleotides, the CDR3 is TGTGCCATCAGGGGGCCCGCTGTGGGAGATGAGAATGAGCAGTTCTTC.

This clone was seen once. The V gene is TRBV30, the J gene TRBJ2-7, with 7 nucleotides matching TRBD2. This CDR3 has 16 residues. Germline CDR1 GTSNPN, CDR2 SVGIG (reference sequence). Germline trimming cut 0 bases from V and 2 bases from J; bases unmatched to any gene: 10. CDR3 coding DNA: TGTGCCTGGAGTGTATGGGGGGGGAGTCCACCCTACGAGCAGTACTTC. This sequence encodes CAWSVWGGSPPYEQYF. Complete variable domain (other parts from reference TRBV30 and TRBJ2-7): SQTIHQWPATLVQPVGSPLSLECTVEGTSNPNLYWYRQAAGRGLQLLFYSVGIGQISSEVPQNLSASRPQDRQFILSSKKLLLSDSGFYLCAWSVWGGSPPYEQYFGPGTRLTVT.

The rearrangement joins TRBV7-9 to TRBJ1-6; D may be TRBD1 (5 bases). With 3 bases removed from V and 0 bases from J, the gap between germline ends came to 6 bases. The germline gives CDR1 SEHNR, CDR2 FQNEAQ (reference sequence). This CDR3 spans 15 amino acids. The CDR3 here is CASSLGDSYNSPLHF. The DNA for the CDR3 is TGTGCCAGCAGCTTGGGGGACTCCTATAATTCACCCCTCCACTTT.

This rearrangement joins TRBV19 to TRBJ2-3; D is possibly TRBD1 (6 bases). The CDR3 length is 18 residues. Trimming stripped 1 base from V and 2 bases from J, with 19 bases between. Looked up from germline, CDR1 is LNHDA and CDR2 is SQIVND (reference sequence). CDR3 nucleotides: TGTGCCAGTAGTATAGGCACGGGTACAGGGACACTCACAGATACGCAGTATTTT. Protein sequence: CASSIGTGTGTLTDTQYF.

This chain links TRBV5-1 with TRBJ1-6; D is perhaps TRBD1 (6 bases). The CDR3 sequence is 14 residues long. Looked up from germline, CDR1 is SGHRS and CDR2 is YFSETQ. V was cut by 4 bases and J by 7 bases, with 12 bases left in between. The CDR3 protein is CASSGGTPNSPLHF. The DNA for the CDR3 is TGCGCCAGCAGCGGCGGGACACCCAATTCACCCCTCCACTTT.

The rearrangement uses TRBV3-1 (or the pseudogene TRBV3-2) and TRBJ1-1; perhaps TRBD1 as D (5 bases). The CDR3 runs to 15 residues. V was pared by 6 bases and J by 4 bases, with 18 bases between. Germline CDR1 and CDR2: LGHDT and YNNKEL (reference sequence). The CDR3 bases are TGTGCCAGCAGGCGAAGTGGGGCTAGGGGCACTGAAGCTTTCTTT. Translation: CASRRSGARGTEAFF.

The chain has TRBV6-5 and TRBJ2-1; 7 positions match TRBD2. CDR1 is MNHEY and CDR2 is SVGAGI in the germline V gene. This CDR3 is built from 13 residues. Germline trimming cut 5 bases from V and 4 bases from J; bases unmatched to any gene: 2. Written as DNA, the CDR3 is TGTGCCAGCAGTCAGCGGGGATACAATGAGCAGTTCTTC. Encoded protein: CASSQRGYNEQFF.

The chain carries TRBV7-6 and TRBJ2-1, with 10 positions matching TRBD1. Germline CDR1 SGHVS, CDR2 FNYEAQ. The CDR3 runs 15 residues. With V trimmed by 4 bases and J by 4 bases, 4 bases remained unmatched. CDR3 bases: TGTGCCAGCAGCTCCCCGGGACAGGGGTACAATGAGCAGTTCTTC. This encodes CASSSPGQGYNEQFF.

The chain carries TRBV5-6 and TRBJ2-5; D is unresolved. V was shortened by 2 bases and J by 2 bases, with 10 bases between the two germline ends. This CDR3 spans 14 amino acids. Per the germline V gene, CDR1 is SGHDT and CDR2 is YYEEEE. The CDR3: CASSFFHKQETQYF. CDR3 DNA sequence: TGTGCCAGCAGCTTCTTCCATAAACAAGAGACCCAGTACTTC.

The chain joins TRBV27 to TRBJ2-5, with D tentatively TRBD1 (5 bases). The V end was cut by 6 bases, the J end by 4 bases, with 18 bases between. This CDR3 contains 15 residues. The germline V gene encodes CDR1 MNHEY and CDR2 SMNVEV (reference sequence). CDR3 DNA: TGTGCCAGCAGCACTGGGGCAGATTACAGAGAGACCCAGTACTTC. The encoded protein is CASSTGADYRETQYF.

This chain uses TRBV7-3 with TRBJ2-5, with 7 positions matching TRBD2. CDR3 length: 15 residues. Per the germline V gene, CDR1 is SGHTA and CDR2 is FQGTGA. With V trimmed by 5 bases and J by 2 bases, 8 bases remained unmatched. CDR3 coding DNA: TGTGCCAGCAGCCCCACCGGGACTAAACAAGAGACCCAGTACTTC. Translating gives CASSPTGTKQETQYF.